This record concerns one T cell receptor beta chain sequence. Antigen: not known. This sample stems from a study of shared clonotypes between healthy human individuals. Study in general: Aged between 18 and 49, the donors were a couple of women and three men.

TCRdb's table, derived via immunoSEQ multiplex PCR, lists solely in-frame clones and lacks some. The data hold about 330,000 clones, with approximately 79% observed a single time. Points from the study as a whole: Large sequencing depth failed to make sorted-subset sequencing complete, rarefaction showed. In a few donors, around 4.8% of naive CD4 clonotypes appeared in common. Among non-shared clonotypes, generation probabilities were lower than among those shared by all four donors.

Germline CDR1 SNHLY, CDR2 FYNNEI. V dropped 7 bases and J dropped 2 bases, with 12 bases sitting between them. The CDR3 covers 14 residues. This TCR was sampled from a man aged 25 to 40 in good health. The chain employs TRBV2 and TRBJ2-1; possibly TRBD1 for D (5 bases). Material: memory CD4+ T cells sorted from blood. Regarding subset: CD45RA-negative fraction. In DNA form, the CDR3 reads TGTGCCAGCAAAGGGGAAGGGGCCTACAATGAGCAGTTCTTC. Its translation is CASKGEGAYNEQFF.